Detailed here is one T cell receptor (beta chain). Antigen unknown. V was pared by 0 bases and J by 2 bases, with 13 bases between. In germline, CDR1 is MNHNY, CDR2 SVGAGI (reference sequence). This CDR3 is built from 16 residues. This sample is drawn from a study of cytomegalovirus exposure and HLA in healthy donors. Regarding the study as a whole: Associated with cytomegalovirus, according to the listing, were approximately 160 TCR beta chains. Generally TCR sequences proved uncommon, though certain public TCRs appeared in numerous donors. Testing in vitro showed a few CMV-associated chains specific for CMV antigens. High specificity and sensitivity for cytomegalovirus status were reported for the classifier.

Assay used: immunoSEQ multiplex PCR; TCRdb lists only in-frame clones, some missing. This sample has 130,000 to 150,000 clones, with roughly 86% found just once. The J gene is TRBJ2-5, the V gene TRBV6-6, with D maybe TRBD2 (5 bases). The sequenced sample was PBMCs. The TCR comes from a man younger than 35 in good health and CMV-seropositive. The CDR3 spells CASSYSPGTRQETQYF. The DNA for the CDR3 is TGTGCCAGCAGTTACTCGCCGGGAACCAGACAAGAGACCCAGTACTTC.